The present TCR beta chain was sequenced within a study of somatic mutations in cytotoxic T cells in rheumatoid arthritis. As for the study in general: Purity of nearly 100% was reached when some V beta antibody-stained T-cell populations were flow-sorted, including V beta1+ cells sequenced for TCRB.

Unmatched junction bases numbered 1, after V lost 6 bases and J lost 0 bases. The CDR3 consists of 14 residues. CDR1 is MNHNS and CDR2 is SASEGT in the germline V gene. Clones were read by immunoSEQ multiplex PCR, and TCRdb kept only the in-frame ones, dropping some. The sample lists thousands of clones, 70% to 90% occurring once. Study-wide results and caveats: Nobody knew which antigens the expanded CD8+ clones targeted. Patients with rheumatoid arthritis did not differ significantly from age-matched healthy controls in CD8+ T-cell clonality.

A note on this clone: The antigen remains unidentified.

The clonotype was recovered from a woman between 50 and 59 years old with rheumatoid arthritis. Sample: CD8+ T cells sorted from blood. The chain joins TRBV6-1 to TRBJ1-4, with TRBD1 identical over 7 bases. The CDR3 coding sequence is TGTGCCAGCAGGACAGGGTCAACTAATGAAAAACTGTTTTTT. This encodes CASRTGSTNEKLFF.